Listed below are T cell receptor beta chains from one sample, sequenced in a study of blood T cell repertoires in COVID-19. The table came from immunoSEQ multiplex PCR; TCRdb's copy has only in-frame clones and leaves some out. The sample yields roughly 200,000 clones, 89% seen once. Sequenced: PBMCs or T cells enriched from blood (not recorded which). Receptors were obtained from a woman aged 40 to 50 with acute COVID-19. Each CDR3 is given with its conserved first and last residue. The D gene is left open where the match is weak. Expanded clones get a size class; other rows say once, few or many, or leave the size out.

>TRBJ1-4|TRBV5-1|.|14|.
CASSPGQNREKLFF
TGCGCCAGCAGCCCCGGACAGAATCGAGAAAAACTGTTTTTT
>TRBJ1-1|TRBV9|.|15|.
CASSPLDIMNTEAFF
TGTGCCAGCAGCCCTCTGGACATCATGAACACTGAAGCTTTCTTT
>TRBJ2-3|TRBV7-2|.|16|.
CASSPGGTRRQDTQYF
TGTGCCAGCAGCCCGGGCGGAACCCGACGACAGGATACGCAGTATTTT
>TRBJ2-3|TRBV2|.|16|TRBD2
CASSEGAGGSTDTQYF
TGTGCCAGCAGTGAGGGAGCGGGGGGGAGCACAGATACGCAGTATTTT
>TRBJ1-2|TRBV28|once|13|.
CASLAGGTVGYTF
TGTGCCAGCCTAGCCGGGGGGACGGTAGGCTACACCTTC
>TRBJ2-1|TRBV6-5|.|15|TRBD1
CASSPHRGRLNEQFF
TGTGCCAGCAGCCCCCACAGGGGGCGTCTAAATGAGCAGTTCTTC
>TRBJ2-3|TRBV27|.|19|TRBD1
CASSLSPTRQGTSTDTQYF
TGTGCCAGCAGTTTATCCCCTACTCGACAGGGGACTTCCACAGATACGCAGTATTTT
>TRBJ1-1|TRBV7-9|.|15|.
CASSLVVAGGTEAFF
TGTGCCAGCAGCTTAGTGGTGGCGGGAGGGACTGAAGCTTTCTTT
>TRBJ2-1|TRBV4-1|.|15|.
CASSQDLRQNNEQFF
TGCGCCAGCAGCCAAGATTTAAGACAGAACAATGAGCAGTTCTTC
>TRBJ2-1|TRBV9|once|15|.
CASSSRDSYYNEQFF
TGTGCCAGCAGCTCCCGGGACTCGTATTACAATGAGCAGTTCTTC
>TRBJ1-1|TRBV5-1|.|13|.
CASSLEDRETAFF
TGCGCCAGCAGCTTGGAGGATCGGGAAACAGCTTTCTTT
>TRBJ1-1|TRBV2|.|12|.
CASSGGGAEAFF
TGTGCCAGCAGTGGAGGGGGGGCTGAAGCTTTCTTT
>TRBJ1-1|TRBV4-2|.|15|.
CASSQREGGNTEAFF
TGTGCCAGCAGCCAGCGGGAGGGGGGGAACACTGAAGCTTTCTTT
>TRBJ2-3|TRBV5-1|.|14|TRBD1
CASAGQGFTDTQYF
TGCGCCAGCGCTGGACAGGGGTTCACAGATACGCAGTATTTT
>TRBJ2-3|TRBV2|.|19|.
CATAYTLTMAKRSQDTQYF
TGTGCCACCGCCTATACCTTGACTATGGCGAAGCGATCACAAGATACGCAGTATTTT
>TRBJ2-2|TRBV11-2|.|16|TRBD1
CASSTTRDRNTGELFF
TGTGCCAGCAGCACTACCCGGGACAGAAACACCGGGGAGCTGTTTTTT
>TRBJ2-7|TRBV6-5|.|11|.
CAGRDIGEQYF
TGTGCCGGCCGGGACATTGGCGAGCAGTACTTC
>TRBJ1-1|TRBV18|.|14|.
CASSPSNEIPEAFF
TGTGCCAGCTCACCAAGTAATGAGATACCTGAAGCTTTCTTT
>TRBJ2-1|TRBV5-4|.|14|TRBD2
CASSPGGLANEQFF
TGTGCCAGCAGCCCGGGGGGTCTAGCAAATGAGCAGTTCTTC
>TRBJ2-2|TRBV5-4|few|16|TRBD2
CASTLLAGANTGELFF
TGTGCCAGCACCCTGTTAGCGGGGGCTAACACCGGGGAGCTGTTTTTT
>TRBJ2-3|TRBV4-3|once|15|.
CASSQEETAGDTQYF
TGCGCCAGCAGCCAAGAGGAGACAGCAGGGGATACGCAGTATTTT
>TRBJ2-3|TRBV11-2|once|15|.
CASSLGGTSTDTQYF
TGTGCCAGCAGCTTAGGTGGGACTAGCACAGATACGCAGTATTTT
>TRBJ2-1|TRBV28|once|16|TRBD2
CASSLMGLAGANEQFF
TGTGCCAGCAGTCTTATGGGACTAGCGGGGGCCAATGAGCAGTTCTTC
>TRBJ1-4|TRBV7-9|.|16|TRBD1
CASSPGQGETNEKLFF
TGTGCCAGCAGCCCAGGACAGGGGGAGACTAATGAAAAACTGTTTTTT
>TRBJ2-5|TRBV30|.|14|TRBD1
CAWSLTGVQETQYF
TGTGCCTGGAGTTTAACAGGGGTCCAAGAGACCCAGTACTTC
>TRBJ2-3|TRBV28|.|17|TRBD2
CASSFELAGDSTDTQYF
TGTGCCAGCAGTTTCGAACTAGCGGGGGATAGCACAGATACGCAGTATTTT
>TRBJ1-2|TRBV18|.|13|TRBD1
CASSPLRGEGYTF
TGTGCCAGCTCACCACTCAGGGGGGAAGGCTACACCTTC
>TRBJ2-4|TRBV4-1|.|19|TRBD2
CASSQALRSGGAPKNIQYF
TGCGCCAGCAGCCAGGCCCTTAGGAGCGGGGGGGCCCCCAAAAACATTCAGTACTTC
>TRBJ1-1|TRBV6-5|.|13|.
CASSIRGNTEAFF
TGTGCCAGCAGTATCCGGGGAAACACTGAAGCTTTCTTT
>TRBJ2-7|TRBV5-6|few|15|.
CASSLMQTVPYEQYF
TGTGCCAGCAGCTTGATGCAGACTGTACCCTACGAGCAGTACTTC
>TRBJ2-2|TRBV9|.|17|.
CASSPLGRLVPGGELFF
TGTGCCAGCAGTCCCCTCGGTAGACTTGTCCCGGGTGGGGAGCTGTTTTTT
>TRBJ2-3|TRBV30|.|15|.
CAWRNRDFSTDTQYF
TGTGCCTGGAGGAACAGGGATTTTAGCACAGATACGCAGTATTTT
>TRBJ2-1|TRBV16|.|14|.
CASSQSERAVSQFF
TGTGCCAGCAGCCAATCGGAGAGGGCAGTTTCCCAGTTCTTC
>TRBJ2-7|TRBV29-1|.|12|.
CSARSSAYEQYF
TGCAGCGCTCGATCCAGTGCCTACGAGCAGTACTTC
>TRBJ2-4|TRBV5-1|once|15|.
CASSLGLQAKNIQYF
TGCGCCAGCAGCTTGGGACTACAAGCCAAAAACATTCAGTACTTC
>TRBJ1-4|TRBV2|.|18|.
CASSEAGATLSPNEKLFF
TGTGCCAGCAGTGAGGCGGGGGCTACGCTGTCTCCTAATGAAAAACTGTTTTTT
>TRBJ2-2|TRBV24-1|.|17|TRBD1
CATSEAGTGGDTGELFF
TGTGCCACCAGTGAAGCCGGGACAGGGGGGGACACCGGGGAGCTGTTTTTT
>TRBJ1-2|TRBV28|.|18|TRBD1
CASSLFIGTGGADYGYTF
TGTGCCAGCAGTTTATTTATCGGGACAGGGGGCGCTGACTATGGCTACACCTTC
>TRBJ2-1|TRBV29-1|.|15|.
CSAVELELFYNEQFF
TGCAGCGCCGTTGAGCTGGAGTTGTTTTACAATGAGCAGTTCTTC
>TRBJ2-2|TRBV18|.|16|TRBD1
CASSPRQGKDTGELFF
TGTGCCAGCTCACCGAGACAGGGAAAAGACACCGGGGAGCTGTTTTTT
>TRBJ2-5|TRBV7-8|few|15|.
CASSKGAGPGATQYF
TGTGCCAGCAGCAAAGGTGCAGGGCCAGGGGCGACCCAGTACTTC
>TRBJ1-6|TRBV30|.|14|TRBD1
CAWSTDRVGSPLHF
TGTGCCTGGAGTACGGACAGGGTCGGATCACCCCTCCACTTT
>TRBJ2-1|TRBV9|.|15|TRBD2
CASSVDSGGVYEQFF
TGTGCCAGCAGCGTAGATAGCGGGGGTGTCTATGAGCAGTTCTTC
>TRBJ2-6|TRBV5-4|.|17|TRBD2
CASSLVGGGRGANVLTF
TGTGCCAGCAGCTTGGTCGGGGGGGGCCGTGGGGCCAACGTCCTGACTTTC
>TRBJ2-3|TRBV5-1|few|16|TRBD1
CASSSGRDSVTDTQYF
TGCGCCAGCAGCTCCGGCCGGGACAGTGTCACAGATACGCAGTATTTT
>TRBJ2-7|TRBV6-2/TRBV6-3|.|14|.
CASSYGVFSYEQYF
TGTGCCAGCAGTTACGGAGTTTTTTCCTACGAGCAGTACTTC
>TRBJ2-3|TRBV7-8|.|17|TRBD2
CASSLARGGLDTDTQYF
TGTGCCAGCAGCTTAGCGCGGGGGGGACTGGACACAGATACGCAGTATTTT
>TRBJ2-3|TRBV6-5|once|13|.
CASSPPGGRTQYF
TGTGCCAGCAGTCCGCCAGGTGGCCGGACGCAGTATTTT
>TRBJ2-1|TRBV6-5|.|15|TRBD1
CASSRQGLSYNEQFF
TGTGCCAGCAGTAGACAGGGGCTGAGCTACAATGAGCAGTTCTTC
>TRBJ2-5|TRBV5-6|few|15|TRBD1
CASSLVGTGKETQYF
TGTGCCAGCAGCTTGGTTGGGACAGGGAAAGAGACCCAGTACTTC
>TRBJ2-4|TRBV12-3/TRBV12-4|.|12|.
CASGTSKNIQYF
TGTGCCAGCGGGACATCCAAAAACATTCAGTACTTC
>TRBJ1-1|TRBV6-2/TRBV6-3|.|19|.
CASSYSMSGRERMNTEAFF
TGTGCCAGCAGTTACTCGATGTCAGGGCGGGAGAGGATGAACACTGAAGCTTTCTTT